These T cell receptor beta chains were read from a single sample in a study of CD8 T cells in Susac syndrome. MiXCR, applied by TCRdb to the immunoSEQ multiplex PCR reads, yields one record per CDR3 protein. This sample has about 250,000 distinct CDR3 sequences; 90% to 95% occur once, and the top ten carry around 0.072%. Sequencing was performed on CD4+ T cells from PBMCs. These receptors all come from a human donor with multiple sclerosis. CDR3s include the opening cysteine and the closing phenylalanine or tryptophan. The order of the fields is D gene, V gene, J gene, clone size, CDR3 protein, CDR3 DNA. D genes are given only for firm matches. A row's size may be missing; if present it is once, few, many or a size class.

>NA|TRBV9|TRBJ1-4|NA
CASRASRGWEKLFF
TGTGCCAGCAGGGCCTCTCGGGGCTGGGAAAAACTGTTTTTT
>NA|TRBV6-5|TRBJ2-5|NA
CASSYSTTSVGAAFQETQYF
TGTGCCAGCAGTTACTCGACAACTTCGGTGGGGGCCGCGTTCCAAGAGACCCAGTACTTC
>TRBD1|TRBV28|TRBJ1-4|NA
CATRDSTNEKLFF
TGTGCCACCCGGGACAGCACGAATGAAAAACTGTTTTTT
>NA|TRBV29-1|TRBJ1-5|NA
CSVVLAGHNQPQHF
TGCAGCGTTGTTCTAGCAGGGCACAATCAGCCCCAGCATTTT
>NA|TRBV19|TRBJ1-5|NA
CASSPPYAPQHF
TGTGCCAGTAGTCCGCCGTATGCGCCCCAGCATTTT
>NA|TRBV30|TRBJ2-1|NA
CAWTGQNSYNEQFF
TGTGCCTGGACCGGACAGAATTCCTACAATGAGCAGTTCTTC
>NA|TRBV4-1|TRBJ1-1|NA
CASSQPEQGWTEAFF
TGCGCCAGCAGCCAGCCCGAACAGGGCTGGACTGAAGCTTTCTTT
>NA|TRBV6-5|TRBJ1-1|NA
CASSYSGGAGARNTEAFF
TGTGCCAGCAGTTACTCGGGAGGGGCGGGGGCCCGGAACACTGAAGCTTTCTTT
>NA|TRBV12-5|TRBJ2-2|NA
CASGPPLGFPGELFF
TGTGCTAGTGGTCCCCCACTCGGGTTTCCCGGGGAGCTGTTTTTT
>NA|TRBV3-1|TRBJ2-3|few
CASSQGGRTQYF
TGTGCCAGCAGCCAAGGCGGGCGTACGCAGTATTTT
>NA|TRBV9|TRBJ1-6|NA
CAPGVQLNSPLHF
TGTGCCCCAGGGGTACAGCTCAATTCACCCCTCCACTTT
>NA|TRBV12-3/TRBV12-4|TRBJ2-1|NA
CASSSDGQHEQFF
TGTGCCAGCAGTTCCGACGGCCAGCACGAGCAGTTCTTC
>NA|TRBV20-1|TRBJ2-1|NA
CSARDPGGFSYNEQFF
TGCAGTGCTAGAGATCCTGGGGGGTTCTCCTACAATGAGCAGTTCTTC
>TRBD1|TRBV5-4|TRBJ1-2|NA
CASGQGFGYGYTF
TGTGCCAGCGGACAGGGGTTTGGCTATGGCTACACCTTC
>NA|TRBV20-1|TRBJ1-5|NA
CSARDRAGGNQPQHF
TGCAGTGCTAGAGATCGGGCGGGGGGCAATCAGCCCCAGCATTTT
>NA|TRBV30|TRBJ1-2|NA
CAWSYGLGGYTF
TGTGCCTGGAGTTATGGGTTGGGTGGCTACACCTTC
>NA|TRBV29-1|TRBJ1-1|NA
CSVEKGVNTEAFF
TGCAGCGTTGAGAAGGGCGTTAACACTGAAGCTTTCTTT
>NA|TRBV3-1|TRBJ2-7|NA
CASRREGGGNEQYF
TGTGCCAGCAGACGAGAAGGGGGCGGGAACGAGCAGTACTTC
>TRBD1|TRBV6-1|TRBJ2-4|NA
CASSEQTGAAKNIQYF
TGTGCCAGCAGTGAACAGACAGGGGCAGCCAAAAACATTCAGTACTTC
>NA|TRBV28|TRBJ2-4|NA
CASSLAVLNIQYF
TGTGCCAGCAGTTTGGCCGTTTTAAACATTCAGTACTTC
>TRBD2|TRBV4-1|TRBJ2-2|NA
CASKGLAGFTGELFF
TGCGCCAGCAAGGGACTAGCGGGGTTCACCGGGGAGCTGTTTTTT
>NA|TRBV4-1|TRBJ2-6|NA
CVSSQEGPGANVLTF
TGCGTCAGCAGCCAAGAGGGCCCGGGGGCCAACGTCCTGACTTTC
>TRBD1|TRBV19|TRBJ1-1|NA
CASSIGQGVAFF
TGTGCCAGTAGTATTGGACAGGGAGTAGCTTTCTTT
>NA|TRBV19|TRBJ1-5|NA
CASSGAAGHGQPQHF
TGTGCCAGTAGTGGGGCCGCGGGGCACGGTCAGCCCCAGCATTTT
>TRBD2|TRBV29-1|TRBJ2-5|NA
CSVGIAGGSETQYF
TGCAGCGTTGGAATAGCGGGAGGTAGCGAGACCCAGTACTTC